The clone carrying this T cell receptor beta chain has a handful of counts. Its antigen remains unknown. A junction boundary mismatches the germline segment, possibly from a read error. Clinical symptoms, serum thyroxine and TRAb, thyroid ultrasound and orbital computed tomography together formed the diagnostic basis. Out of 8.5 to 10 ml of fresh peripheral blood came the PBMCs. This sample is part of a study of T cells in Graves' hyperthyroidism and ophthalmopathy. Study-wide points: Researchers found most expanded thyroid clonotypes above 0.001 in blood as well.

TCR beta CDR3 regions were amplified from RNA. Initially, a first-round RT-PCR of the TCR CDR3 employed the HTBI primer set. TCRdb reprocessed the multiplex PCR reads via MiXCR and lists one record per CDR3 protein. The sample lists hundreds of thousands of distinct CDR3 sequences, over 12% seen once, with about 4.5% in the top ten. Germline V gene data show CDR1 as MNHEY and CDR2 as SVGEGT. This CDR3 comprises 15 residues. Sequences were obtained from blood. The rearrangement links TRBV6-2 or TRBV6-3 to TRBJ2-7; no clear D. The receptor comes from a woman aged 40-49 years with Graves' ophthalmopathy. In DNA, the CDR3 is TGTGTCAGCAGTTACTCAACAACCTTCTCTTACGAGCAGTACTTC. Protein sequence: CVSSYSTTFSYEQYF.